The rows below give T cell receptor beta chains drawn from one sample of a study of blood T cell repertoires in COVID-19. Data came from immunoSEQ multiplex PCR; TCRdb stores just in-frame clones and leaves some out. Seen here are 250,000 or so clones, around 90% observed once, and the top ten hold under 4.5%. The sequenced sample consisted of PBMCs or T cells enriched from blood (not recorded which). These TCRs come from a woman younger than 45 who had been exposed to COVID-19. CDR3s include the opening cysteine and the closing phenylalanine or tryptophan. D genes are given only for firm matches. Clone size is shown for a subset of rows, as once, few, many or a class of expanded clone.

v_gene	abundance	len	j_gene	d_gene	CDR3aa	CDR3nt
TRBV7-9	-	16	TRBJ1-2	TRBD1	CASSLETGVGNYGYTF	TGTGCCAGCAGCTTAGAGACAGGGGTAGGAAACTATGGCTACACCTTC
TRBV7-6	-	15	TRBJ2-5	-	CASSSEGLQGGTQYF	TGTGCCAGCAGCTCCGAGGGACTTCAAGGCGGGACCCAGTACTTC
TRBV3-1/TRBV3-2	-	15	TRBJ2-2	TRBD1	CASSRDRANTGELFF	TGTGCCAGCAGTCGAGACAGGGCGAATACCGGGGAGCTGTTTTTT
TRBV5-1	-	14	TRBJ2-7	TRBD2	CASSWTSATYEQYF	TGCGCCAGCAGCTGGACTAGCGCTACCTACGAGCAGTACTTC
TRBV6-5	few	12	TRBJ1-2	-	CASRTTTYGYTF	TGTGCCAGCAGAACCACAACCTATGGCTACACCTTC
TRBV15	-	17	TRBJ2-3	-	CATSRRTRDKVPDTQYF	TGTGCCACCAGCAGACGTACCCGGGACAAGGTACCGGATACGCAGTATTTT
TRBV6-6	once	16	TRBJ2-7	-	CASSYTPQVSSYEQYF	TGTGCCAGCAGTTACACCCCCCAGGTTAGCTCCTACGAGCAGTACTTC
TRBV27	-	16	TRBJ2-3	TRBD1	CASSFRQGLSTDTQYF	TGTGCCAGCAGTTTCAGACAGGGGTTAAGCACAGATACGCAGTATTTT
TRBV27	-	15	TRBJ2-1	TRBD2	CASSFSGMGYNEQFF	TGTGCCAGCAGTTTTAGCGGGATGGGTTACAATGAGCAGTTCTTC
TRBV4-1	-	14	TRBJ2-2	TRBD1	CASSQEGQAGELFF	TGCGCCAGCAGCCAAGAGGGACAGGCCGGGGAGCTGTTTTTT
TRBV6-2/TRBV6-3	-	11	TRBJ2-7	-	CASSQNYEQYF	TGTGCCAGCAGTCAAAACTACGAGCAGTACTTC
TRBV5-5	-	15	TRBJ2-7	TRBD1	CASSPPGQGFYEQYF	TGTGCCAGCAGCCCACCGGGACAGGGGTTTTACGAGCAGTACTTC
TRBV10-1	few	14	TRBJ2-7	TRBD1	CASSPGTGPIEQYF	TGCGCCAGCAGCCCCGGGACAGGGCCGATCGAGCAGTACTTC
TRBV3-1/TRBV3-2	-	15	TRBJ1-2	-	CASSPGGVANYGYTF	TGTGCCAGCAGCCCCGGCGGGGTCGCGAACTATGGCTACACCTTC
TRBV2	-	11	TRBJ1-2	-	CASSVKGLPTF	TGTGCCAGCAGTGTTAAGGGGCTTCCCACCTTC
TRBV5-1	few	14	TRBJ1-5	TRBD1	CASSFGTGNQPQHF	TGCGCCAGCAGCTTTGGGACAGGTAATCAGCCCCAGCATTTT
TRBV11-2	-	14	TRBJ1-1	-	CASSSRQRNTEAFF	TGTGCCAGCAGCTCCAGACAGAGGAACACTGAAGCTTTCTTT
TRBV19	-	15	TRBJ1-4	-	CASSSNRDENEKLFF	TGTGCCAGTAGTTCAAACAGGGATGAGAATGAAAAACTGTTTTTT
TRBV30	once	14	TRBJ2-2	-	CAWSGTRYTGELFF	TGTGCCTGGAGTGGGACAAGGTACACCGGGGAGCTGTTTTTT
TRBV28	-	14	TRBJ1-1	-	CASSPPGQITEAFF	TGTGCCAGCAGTCCCCCCGGACAGATAACTGAAGCTTTCTTT
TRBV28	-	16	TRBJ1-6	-	CASSTPRRRRNSPLHF	TGTGCCAGCAGTACACCCCGCCGGAGGAGAAATTCACCCCTCCACTTT
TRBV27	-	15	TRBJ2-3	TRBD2	CATGLAGGSTDTQYF	TGTGCCACCGGACTAGCGGGAGGGAGCACAGATACGCAGTATTTT
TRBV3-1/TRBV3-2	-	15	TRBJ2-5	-	CASSQDEGNLEAQYF	TGTGCCAGCAGCCAAGATGAGGGTAACCTCGAGGCCCAGTACTTC
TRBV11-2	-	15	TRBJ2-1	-	CASSLDLQKWNEQFF	TGTGCCAGCAGCTTAGATCTGCAGAAGTGGAATGAGCAGTTCTTC
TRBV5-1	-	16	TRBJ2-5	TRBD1	CASSLADRGGKETQYF	TGCGCCAGCAGCTTGGCTGACAGGGGAGGAAAGGAGACCCAGTACTTC
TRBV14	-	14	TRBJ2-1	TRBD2	CASSHQREGNEQFF	TGTGCCAGCAGCCACCAGCGGGAAGGGAATGAGCAGTTCTTC
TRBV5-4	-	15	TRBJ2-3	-	CASSLKNSYTDTQYF	TGTGCCAGCAGCTTGAAGAACAGCTACACAGATACGCAGTATTTT
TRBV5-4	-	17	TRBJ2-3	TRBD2	CASSLGLAGSRTDTQYF	TGTGCCAGCAGCTTGGGACTAGCGGGATCTCGCACAGATACGCAGTATTTT
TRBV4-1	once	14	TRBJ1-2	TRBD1	CASSNPGQNYGYTF	TGCGCCAGCAGCAACCCGGGACAGAACTATGGCTACACCTTC
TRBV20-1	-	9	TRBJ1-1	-	CSASREAFF	TGCAGTGCAAGTCGGGAAGCTTTCTTT
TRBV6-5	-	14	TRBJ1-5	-	CASSRGRENQPQHF	TGTGCCAGCAGCCGAGGACGGGAAAATCAGCCCCAGCATTTT
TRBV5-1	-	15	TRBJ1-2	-	CASSLEAGRNYGYTF	TGCGCCAGCAGCTTGGAGGCAGGAAGGAACTATGGCTACACCTTC
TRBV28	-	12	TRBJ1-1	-	CASSQGYTEAFF	TGTGCCAGCAGCCAGGGGTACACTGAAGCTTTCTTT
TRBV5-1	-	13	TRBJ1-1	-	CASSQALNAEAFF	TGCGCCAGCAGTCAGGCCCTGAATGCTGAAGCTTTCTTT
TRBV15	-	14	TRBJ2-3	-	CATSSQGYTDTQYF	TGTGCCACCAGCAGCCAGGGCTACACAGATACGCAGTATTTT
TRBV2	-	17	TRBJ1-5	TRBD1	CASSQIVGTGSNQPQHF	TGTGCCAGCAGCCAAATAGTTGGGACAGGAAGCAATCAGCCCCAGCATTTT
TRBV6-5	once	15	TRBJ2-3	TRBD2	CASSVLAGGTDTQYF	TGTGCCAGCAGCGTACTAGCGGGTGGGACAGATACGCAGTATTTT
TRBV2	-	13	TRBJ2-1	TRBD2	CASSETKAGRQFF	TGTGCCAGCAGCGAAACCAAAGCGGGAAGGCAGTTCTTC
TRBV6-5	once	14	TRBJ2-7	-	CASSYLGPVYEQYF	TGTGCCAGCAGTTACCTGGGGCCCGTGTACGAGCAGTACTTC
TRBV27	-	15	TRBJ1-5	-	CASSLGTGSNQPQHF	TGTGCCAGCAGTTTAGGCACAGGGTCCAATCAGCCCCAGCATTTT
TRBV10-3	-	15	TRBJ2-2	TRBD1	CAISDWTGITGELFF	TGTGCCATCAGCGACTGGACAGGTATCACCGGGGAGCTGTTTTTT
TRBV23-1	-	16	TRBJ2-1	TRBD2	CASSQLKSGRYNEQFF	TGCGCCAGCAGTCAATTAAAAAGCGGGAGATACAATGAGCAGTTCTTC
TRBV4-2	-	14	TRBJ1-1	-	CASSQDRGNTEAFF	TGTGCCAGCAGCCAAGATCGGGGGAACACTGAAGCTTTCTTT
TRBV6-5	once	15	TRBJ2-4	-	CASTGVRLAKNIQYF	TGTGCCAGCACCGGGGTGCGGCTAGCCAAAAACATTCAGTACTTC
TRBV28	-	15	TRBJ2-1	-	CASSPASSSYNEQFF	TGTGCCAGCAGCCCCGCTTCGAGCTCCTACAATGAGCAGTTCTTC
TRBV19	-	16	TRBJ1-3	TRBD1	CASSLPGQRSGNTIYF	TGTGCCAGTAGTCTGCCGGGACAGCGCTCTGGAAACACCATATATTTT
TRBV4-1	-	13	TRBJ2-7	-	CASSQGLSYEQYF	TGCGCCAGCAGCCAAGGACTCTCCTACGAGCAGTACTTC
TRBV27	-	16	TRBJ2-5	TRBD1	CASSLLGQGRRETQYF	TGTGCCAGCAGTTTACTGGGACAGGGGAGAAGGGAGACCCAGTACTTC
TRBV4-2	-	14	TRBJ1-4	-	CASSRGETGEKLFF	TGTGCCAGCAGCCGCGGGGAGACCGGGGAAAAACTGTTTTTT
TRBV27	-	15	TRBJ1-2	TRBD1	CASRTRTGSNYGYTF	TGTGCCAGCAGGACCCGGACAGGGTCGAACTATGGCTACACCTTC
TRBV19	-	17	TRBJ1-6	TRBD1	CASNYGTDGPRNSPLHF	TGTGCCAGTAATTATGGGACAGACGGACCACGAAATTCACCCCTCCACTTT
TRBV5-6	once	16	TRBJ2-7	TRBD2	CASSRGLAGGRYEQYF	TGTGCCAGCAGCCGCGGACTAGCGGGAGGGCGCTACGAGCAGTACTTC